Shown below are 14 T cell receptor beta chains from a single sample sequenced in a study of cytomegalovirus exposure and HLA in healthy donors. The PCR made use of 60 Vbeta and 13 Jbeta primers. Measured with immunoSEQ multiplex PCR; TCRdb has only the in-frame clones, and not every one. The sample lists about 77,000 clones, around 84% seen once, with almost 4.5% in the top ten. Material: PBMCs. These receptors came from a man aged 40-49 years in good health and CMV-seronegative.

This clone was seen only a few times. The V call is TRBV6-1, the J call TRBJ1-1; D not resolved. There are 10 residues in the CDR3. Germline loops: CDR1 MNHNS, CDR2 SASEGT. V lost 7 bases, J lost 5 bases, and 5 bases lay in between. The CDR3 is CASIGTEAFF. The CDR3 DNA sequence: TGTGCCAGCATCGGGACTGAAGCTTTCTTT.

The chain combines TRBV30 with TRBJ1-6; D gene ambiguous. The CDR3 runs 12 residues. Germline V gene lookup returns CDR1 GTSNPN and CDR2 SVGIG (reference sequence). V was clipped by 0 bases and J by 10 bases, with 7 bases between them. The DNA of the CDR3 is TGTGCCTGGAGTGTACTTCAATCACCCCTCCACTTT. Its protein product is CAWSVLQSPLHF.

The gene calls are TRBV10-3 and TRBJ2-3, with 11 bases identical to TRBD2. J gave up 6 bases and V 2 bases, and 4 bases lay outside the gene matches. This CDR3 contains 15 residues. The germline gives CDR1 ENHRY, CDR2 SYGVKD. As DNA, the CDR3 is TGTGCCATCAGTGAGGCGGCTAGCGGGGGGGATACGCAGTATTTT. Its translation is CAISEAASGGDTQYF.

This chain connects TRBV10-3 to TRBJ2-1; TRBD2 matches 8 bases. The trim removed 4 bases at V and 7 bases at J, leaving 9 bases unmatched. Germline CDR1 ENHRY, CDR2 SYGVKD. This CDR3 spans 15 amino acids. This CDR3 reads CAISVQAGVANEQFF. As DNA, the CDR3 is TGTGCCATCAGTGTTCAAGCGGGAGTAGCAAATGAGCAGTTCTTC.

The chain employs TRBV5-4 and TRBJ2-1; D not resolved. Per germline, CDR1 SGHNT and CDR2 YYREEE (reference sequence). The V gene lost 2 bases and the J gene lost 7 bases, with 10 bases spanning the gap. The CDR3 runs 13 residues. CDR3 amino acids: CASSFPARNEQFF. In DNA form, the CDR3 reads TGTGCCAGCAGCTTTCCAGCGCGGAATGAGCAGTTCTTC.

V is TRBV7-9 and J is TRBJ2-7, with D unclear. This CDR3 region has 13 residues. V was trimmed by 10 bases and J by 2 bases, leaving 15 bases between them. CDR1 is SEHNR and CDR2 is FQNEAQ in the germline V gene (reference sequence). The CDR3, as DNA: TGTGCCACCCCAGGCAATAACCCCTACGAGCAGTACTTC. Protein: CATPGNNPYEQYF.

This clone has only a few counts. The rearrangement links TRBV29-1 to TRBJ2-3; D gene ambiguous. Trimming pared 7 bases from V and 3 bases from J, leaving 5 bases between. The CDR3 runs 10 residues. Germline CDR1 is SQVTM and CDR2 is ANQGSEA. The CDR3 loop is CSARTDTQYF. The CDR3, as DNA: TGCAGCGCCAGAACAGATACGCAGTATTTT.

V is TRBV6-6 and J is TRBJ2-2; D unresolved. Germline V gene sequence: CDR1 MNHNY, CDR2 SVGAGI (reference sequence). The CDR3 consists of 12 residues. Trimming removed 4 bases from V and 2 bases from J, with 2 bases in between. CDR3 nucleotides: TGTGCCAGCAGTTCAAACACCGGGGAGCTGTTTTTT. Translation gives CASSSNTGELFF.

The rearrangement joins TRBV4-2 to TRBJ2-7; no definite D call. The ends were cut back, 0 bases at V and 7 bases at J, with 10 bases in the middle. This CDR3 region has 13 residues. In germline, CDR1 is LGHNA, CDR2 YNFKEQ. This CDR3 is CASSQDGIVEQYF. CDR3 DNA: TGTGCCAGCAGCCAAGACGGTATAGTGGAGCAGTACTTC.

The chain employs TRBV6-1 and TRBJ2-1; D perhaps matches TRBD1 (5 bases). The V gene's germline CDR1 is MNHNS and CDR2 SASEGT. Trimming stripped 7 bases from V and 4 bases from J, with 14 bases between. The CDR3 is 14 amino acids. The CDR3 reads CASTTQRGYNEQFF. The CDR3 bases are TGTGCCAGCACTACCCAAAGGGGTTACAATGAGCAGTTCTTC.

Note on this clone: Additional DNA sequences in this sample encode the identical CDR3. The V and J genes are TRBV9 and TRBJ1-2; D remains ambiguous. The CDR3 spans 19 residues. Germline lookup yields CDR1 SGDLS and CDR2 YYNGEE. The germline V and J ends were trimmed by 2 bases and 4 bases, with 27 bases remaining between them. The CDR3 DNA reads TGTGCCAGCAGCGTCACCTCTAATGACCACCTCGCGGGGAGCTATGGCTACACCTTC. It translates to CASSVTSNDHLAGSYGYTF.

The gene calls are TRBV9 and TRBJ2-2; 9 bases match TRBD2. CDR3 length: 16 residues. The germline CDR1 and CDR2 sequences are SGDLS and YYNGEE. Trimming cost V 4 bases and J 3 bases; bases outside gene matches: 7. CDR3 in DNA: TGTGCCAGCAGCCCAGACGCGGGAGGGGACACCGGGGAGCTGTTTTTT. Protein: CASSPDAGGDTGELFF.

The chain carries TRBV5-1 and TRBJ2-7; 7 bases map to TRBD2. This CDR3 has 15 residues. V lost 4 bases, J lost 1 base, and 8 bases stayed unmatched. Germline CDR1 and CDR2: SGHRS and YFSETQ. The CDR3 protein is CASSATGTKSYEQYF. The CDR3, as DNA: TGCGCCAGCAGCGCGACCGGGACTAAATCCTACGAGCAGTACTTC.

The V gene is TRBV30, the J gene TRBJ1-3; D remains unclear. Germline CDR1 is GTSNPN and CDR2 is SVGIG (reference sequence). The CDR3 contains 11 residues. V was shortened by 2 bases and J by 4 bases, with 3 bases between the two germline ends. The CDR3 loop is CAWSTGNTIYF. CDR3 in DNA: TGTGCCTGGAGTACAGGAAACACCATATATTTT.